These T cell receptor beta chains were read from a single sample in a study of blood T cell repertoires in COVID-19. The protocol was immunoSEQ multiplex PCR, while the TCRdb copy is restricted to in-frame clones and leaves out a portion. This table has tens of thousands of clones, about 85% appearing once. Sequencing used peripheral blood. These receptors were obtained from a man at least 80 years old with acute or convalescent COVID-19. Both conserved end residues are part of each CDR3. The order of the fields is D gene, V gene, J gene, CDR3 protein, CDR3 DNA. The D gene is left open where the match is weak.

d_call: TRBD2
v_call: TRBV28
j_call: TRBJ2-7
cdr3_aa: CASRGGSWSEQYF
cdr3_nt: TGTGCCAGTCGGGGGGGGAGTTGGAGCGAGCAGTACTTC

d_call: -
v_call: TRBV28
j_call: TRBJ1-2
cdr3_aa: CASSLEYRGPPNYGYTF
cdr3_nt: TGTGCCAGCAGTTTGGAGTATAGGGGTCCGCCCAACTATGGCTACACCTTC

d_call: -
v_call: TRBV21-1
j_call: TRBJ2-2
cdr3_aa: CASSKSAGETGELFF
cdr3_nt: TGTGCCAGCAGCAAATCGGCGGGGGAGACCGGGGAGCTGTTTTTT

d_call: -
v_call: TRBV7-2
j_call: TRBJ1-1
cdr3_aa: CASSLERWGTEAFF
cdr3_nt: TGTGCCAGCAGCTTAGAGCGGTGGGGCACTGAAGCTTTCTTT

d_call: TRBD1
v_call: TRBV3-1/TRBV3-2
j_call: TRBJ1-1
cdr3_aa: CASSPGTGGTNTEAFF
cdr3_nt: TGTGCCAGCAGCCCTGGGACAGGGGGAACGAACACTGAAGCTTTCTTT

d_call: -
v_call: TRBV12-3/TRBV12-4
j_call: TRBJ1-2
cdr3_aa: CASSWTDNYGYTF
cdr3_nt: TGTGCCAGCAGTTGGACAGATAACTATGGCTACACCTTC

d_call: TRBD2
v_call: TRBV25-1
j_call: TRBJ2-7
cdr3_aa: CASTASGNHEQYF
cdr3_nt: TGTGCCAGCACGGCTAGCGGGAACCACGAGCAGTACTTC

d_call: -
v_call: TRBV28
j_call: TRBJ2-7
cdr3_aa: CASSSYRELYEQYF
cdr3_nt: TGTGCCAGCAGTTCTTACAGGGAACTCTACGAGCAGTACTTC

d_call: -
v_call: TRBV11-2
j_call: TRBJ2-3
cdr3_aa: CASSIGAGPTDTQYF
cdr3_nt: TGTGCCAGCAGCATCGGCGCGGGCCCAACAGATACGCAGTATTTT

d_call: -
v_call: TRBV5-1
j_call: TRBJ1-1
cdr3_aa: CASGEGNRVNTEAFF
cdr3_nt: TGCGCCAGCGGGGAGGGGAATAGGGTGAACACTGAAGCTTTCTTT

d_call: -
v_call: TRBV7-9
j_call: TRBJ2-2
cdr3_aa: CASSFTAPGELFF
cdr3_nt: TGTGCCAGCAGCTTTACCGCGCCCGGGGAGCTGTTTTTT

d_call: TRBD2
v_call: TRBV27
j_call: TRBJ2-2
cdr3_aa: CASSLAGGNAGELFF
cdr3_nt: TGTGCCAGCAGTTTAGCCGGGGGGAACGCCGGGGAGCTGTTTTTT

d_call: -
v_call: TRBV28
j_call: TRBJ2-7
cdr3_aa: CASTKDSSYEQYF
cdr3_nt: TGTGCCAGCACCAAAGATAGCTCCTACGAGCAGTACTTC

d_call: -
v_call: TRBV19
j_call: TRBJ1-5
cdr3_aa: CASSGGPSVGNQPQHF
cdr3_nt: TGTGCCAGTAGTGGAGGACCCTCCGTGGGCAATCAGCCCCAGCATTTT

d_call: -
v_call: TRBV3-1/TRBV3-2
j_call: TRBJ1-5
cdr3_aa: CASSQEKAGSNQPQHF
cdr3_nt: TGTGCCAGCAGCCAAGAAAAGGCAGGTAGCAATCAGCCCCAGCATTTT